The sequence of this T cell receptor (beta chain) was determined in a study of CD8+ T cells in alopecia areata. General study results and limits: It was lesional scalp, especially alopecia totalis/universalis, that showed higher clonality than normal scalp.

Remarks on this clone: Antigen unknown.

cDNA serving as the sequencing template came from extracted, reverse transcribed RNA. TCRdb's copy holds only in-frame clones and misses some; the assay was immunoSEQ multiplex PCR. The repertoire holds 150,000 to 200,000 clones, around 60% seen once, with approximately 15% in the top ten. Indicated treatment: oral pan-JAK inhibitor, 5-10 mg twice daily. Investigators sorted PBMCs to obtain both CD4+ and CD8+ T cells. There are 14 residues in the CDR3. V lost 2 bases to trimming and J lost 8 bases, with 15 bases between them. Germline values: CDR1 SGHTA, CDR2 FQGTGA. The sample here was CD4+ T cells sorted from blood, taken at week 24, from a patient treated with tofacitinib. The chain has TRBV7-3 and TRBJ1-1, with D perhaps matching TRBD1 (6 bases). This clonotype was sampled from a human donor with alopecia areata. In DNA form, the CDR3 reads TGTGCCAGCAGCTTATTGCCGATACAGGGCGAAGCTTTCTTT. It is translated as CASSLLPIQGEAFF.